Following are 8 T cell receptor beta chains from one sample sequenced in a study of blood T cell repertoires in COVID-19. Sequencing used immunoSEQ multiplex PCR; TCRdb keeps in-frame clones, though not all of them. The table includes 57,000 or so clones, less than 85% detected once. Sequencing used peripheral blood. The source is a man between 60 and 70 years old with acute or convalescent COVID-19.

This chain joins TRBV2 and TRBJ1-3; D gene unclear. Germline V gene data show CDR1 as SNHLY and CDR2 as FYNNEI. This CDR3 has 14 residues. The germline V and J ends were trimmed by 4 bases and 4 bases, with 11 bases remaining between them. The CDR3 coding sequence is TGTGCCAGCAGTGGGCAGATTAGCGGAAACACCATATATTTT. Translating gives CASSGQISGNTIYF.

The rearrangement uses TRBV3-1 (or the pseudogene TRBV3-2) and TRBJ1-2; D perhaps matches TRBD1 (6 bases). The CDR3 extends over 16 amino acids. The V gene's germline CDR1 is LGHDT and CDR2 YNNKEL (reference sequence). Trimming left V 4 bases short and J 0 bases short, with 15 bases between. CDR3 in amino acids: CASSPTGGRTNYGYTF. In DNA, the CDR3 is TGTGCCAGCAGCCCCACGGGGGGCCGGACTAACTATGGCTACACCTTC.

The J gene is TRBJ1-2, the V gene TRBV10-2, with no clear D. CDR3 length equals 12 residues. From germline, CDR1 is WSHSY and CDR2 SAAADI. V shed 4 bases and J shed 2 bases, with 5 bases lying between them. Here the CDR3 DNA reads TGCGCCAGCAGTGGCGGAAACTATGGCTACACCTTC. Translation gives CASSGGNYGYTF.

This clone has only one observation. The chain has TRBV24-1 and TRBJ2-1; 9 nucleotides align to TRBD1. Germline assignment: CDR1 KGHDR and CDR2 SFDVKD. J gave up 10 bases and V 3 bases, and 12 bases lay outside the gene matches. The CDR3 extends over 16 amino acids. CDR3 sequence reads: CATSDPTGGRLGEQFF. In nucleotides, the CDR3 is TGTGCCACCAGTGATCCAACAGGGGGCCGGCTCGGGGAGCAGTTCTTC.

The rearrangement links TRBV29-1 to TRBJ2-7, with 8 bases that match TRBD1. J was trimmed by 0 bases and V by 4 bases; bases with no gene match: 2. The CDR3 runs to 13 residues. Germline assignment: CDR1 SQVTM and CDR2 ANQGSEA. CDR3 in amino acids: CSVADRASYEQYF. The CDR3 DNA follows: TGCAGCGTTGCGGACAGGGCCTCCTACGAGCAGTACTTC.

This chain uses TRBV2 with TRBJ2-3, with D maybe TRBD2 (6 bases). The CDR3 spans 17 residues. The germline V gene has CDR1 SNHLY and CDR2 FYNNEI. Trimming stripped 7 bases from V and 4 bases from J, with 24 bases between. The CDR3 region has the DNA TGTGCCAGCACTTGGAGAGCTATGCGGGGCGGGGCAGATACGCAGTATTTT. This codes for CASTWRAMRGGADTQYF.

The V call is TRBV2, the J call TRBJ2-3, with D perhaps matching TRBD2 (7 bases). This CDR3 comprises 15 residues. Germline CDR1 is SNHLY and CDR2 is FYNNEI. V gave up 7 bases and J gave up 1 base, with 15 bases separating them. CDR3 sequence (DNA): TGTGCCAGCATGAAGGGGGAGGGCGGCACAGATACGCAGTATTTT. It encodes CASMKGEGGTDTQYF.

The chain links TRBV5-4 to TRBJ2-1; weak D call: TRBD1 (6 bases). The CDR3 loop spans 13 amino acids. Germline CDR1 SGHNT, CDR2 YYREEE (reference sequence). The V end lost 5 bases, the J end lost 9 bases, and 15 bases lay between the germline ends. In DNA form, the CDR3 reads TGTGCCAGCAGTTATCCAGGGGATCCTGAGCAGTTCTTC. It is translated as CASSYPGDPEQFF.